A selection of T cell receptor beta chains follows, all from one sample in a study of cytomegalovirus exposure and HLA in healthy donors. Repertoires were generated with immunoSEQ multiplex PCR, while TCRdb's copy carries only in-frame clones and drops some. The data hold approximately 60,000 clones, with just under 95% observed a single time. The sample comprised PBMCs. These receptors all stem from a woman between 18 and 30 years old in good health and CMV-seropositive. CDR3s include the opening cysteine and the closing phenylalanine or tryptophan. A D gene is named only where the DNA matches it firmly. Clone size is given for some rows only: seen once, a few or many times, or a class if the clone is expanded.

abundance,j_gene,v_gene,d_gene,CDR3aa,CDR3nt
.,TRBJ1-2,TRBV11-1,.,CASSQTANYGYTF,TGTGCCAGCAGCCAGACAGCTAACTATGGCTACACCTTC
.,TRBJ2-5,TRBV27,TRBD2,CASSLRLAGTQETQYF,TGTGCCAGCAGTTTAAGGCTAGCGGGTACCCAAGAGACCCAGTACTTC
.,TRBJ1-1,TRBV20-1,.,CSARGSSEAFF,TGCAGTGCTAGAGGGAGCAGTGAAGCTTTCTTT
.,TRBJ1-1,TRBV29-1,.,CSVVRGQNTEAFF,TGCAGCGTTGTGCGGGGGCAGAACACTGAAGCTTTCTTT
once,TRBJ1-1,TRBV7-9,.,CASSLEELGHPRMNTEAFF,TGTGCCAGCAGCTTAGAAGAGTTGGGCCATCCAAGAATGAACACTGAAGCTTTCTTT
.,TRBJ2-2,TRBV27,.,CASSLKPPVDKNTGELFF,TGTGCCAGCAGTTTAAAACCCCCCGTAGACAAGAACACCGGGGAGCTGTTTTTT
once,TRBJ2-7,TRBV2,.,CASSDIGLYREQYF,TGTGCCAGCAGTGATATAGGACTATATCGCGAGCAGTACTTC
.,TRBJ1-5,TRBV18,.,CASSDGKGRNQPQHF,TGTGCCAGCTCAGACGGGAAAGGGCGCAATCAGCCCCAGCATTTT
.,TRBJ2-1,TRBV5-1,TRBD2,CASSLFLGGPSGYNEQFF,TGCGCCAGCAGCTTGTTCTTGGGTGGGCCTAGCGGGTACAATGAGCAGTTCTTC
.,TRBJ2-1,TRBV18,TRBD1,CASSPGTALGEQFF,TGTGCCAGCTCACCCGGGACAGCTCTAGGGGAGCAGTTCTTC
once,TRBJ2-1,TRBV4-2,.,CASSQEGSGNDEQFF,TGTGCCAGCAGCCAAGAAGGTTCAGGGAACGATGAGCAGTTCTTC
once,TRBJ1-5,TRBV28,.,CASSRRGNQPQHF,TGTGCCAGCAGCCGCCGGGGCAATCAGCCCCAGCATTTT
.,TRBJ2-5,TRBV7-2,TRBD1,CASSFDRGETQYF,TGTGCCAGCAGCTTCGACAGGGGAGAGACCCAGTACTTC
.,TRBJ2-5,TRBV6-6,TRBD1,CASRRTGGRGETQYF,TGTGCCAGCAGAAGGACAGGGGGTCGCGGGGAGACCCAGTACTTC
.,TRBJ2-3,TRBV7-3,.,CASSLSRSTDTQYF,TGTGCCAGCAGCTTATCCAGAAGCACAGATACGCAGTATTTT
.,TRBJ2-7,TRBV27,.,CASSLAGSGYEQYF,TGTGCCAGCAGTTTGGCCGGGAGCGGCTACGAGCAGTACTTC
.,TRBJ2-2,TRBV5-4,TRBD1,CASSTSWTGDGELFF,TGTGCCAGCAGCACGAGTTGGACAGGGGACGGGGAGCTGTTTTTT
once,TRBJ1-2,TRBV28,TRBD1,CASKGSGGFGYTF,TGTGCCAGCAAGGGGTCAGGGGGCTTTGGCTACACCTTC
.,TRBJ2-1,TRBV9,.,CASSVEAGYNEQFF,TGTGCCAGCAGCGTAGAGGCAGGATACAATGAGCAGTTCTTC
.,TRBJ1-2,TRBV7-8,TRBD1,CASSLTTGTGMDYTF,TGTGCCAGCAGCCTCACTACCGGGACAGGGATGGACTACACCTTC
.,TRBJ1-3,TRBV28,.,CASWDSKVSGNTIYF,TGTGCCAGCTGGGACTCCAAGGTCTCTGGAAACACCATATATTTT
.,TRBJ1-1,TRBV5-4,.,CASSLQGTEAFF,TGTGCCAGCAGCTTACAGGGTACTGAAGCTTTCTTT
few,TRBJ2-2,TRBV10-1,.,CASQGTPSGGELFF,TGCGCCAGCCAAGGGACTCCGAGTGGCGGGGAGCTGTTTTTT
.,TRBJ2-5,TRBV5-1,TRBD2,CASSLVLAGSQETQYF,TGCGCCAGCAGCTTGGTACTAGCGGGCTCCCAAGAGACCCAGTACTTC
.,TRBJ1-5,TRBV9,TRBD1,CASSVEGASNQPQHF,TGTGCCAGCAGCGTAGAGGGGGCGAGCAATCAGCCCCAGCATTTT
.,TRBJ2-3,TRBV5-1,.,CASSLVNTQYF,TGCGCCAGCAGCCTAGTTAATACGCAGTATTTT
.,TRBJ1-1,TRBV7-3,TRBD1,CASSLRTGVEAFF,TGTGCCAGCAGCTTGAGGACAGGGGTTGAAGCTTTCTTT
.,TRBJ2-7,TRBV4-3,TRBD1,CASSQAFGQGAWEQYF,TGCGCCAGCAGCCAAGCGTTCGGACAGGGGGCTTGGGAGCAGTACTTC
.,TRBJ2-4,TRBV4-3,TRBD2,CASSQGLAGGPFNIQYF,TGCGCCAGCAGCCAAGGCCTAGCGGGGGGGCCGTTCAACATTCAGTACTTC
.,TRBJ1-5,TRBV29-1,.,CSVLDGNQPQHF,TGCAGCGTTCTAGACGGGAATCAGCCCCAGCATTTT
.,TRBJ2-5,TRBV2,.,CASKGQQETQYF,TGTGCCAGCAAAGGACAGCAAGAGACCCAGTACTTC
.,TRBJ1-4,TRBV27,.,CASRSRLSYEKLFF,TGTGCCAGCAGATCCAGGCTCTCCTATGAAAAACTGTTTTTT
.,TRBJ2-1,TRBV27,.,CASRTAYNEQFF,TGTGCCAGCAGGACTGCCTACAATGAGCAGTTCTTC
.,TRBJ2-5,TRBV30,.,CAYQDVGQETQYF,TGTGCCTACCAAGATGTCGGTCAAGAGACCCAGTACTTC
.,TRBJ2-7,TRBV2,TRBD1,CASRLQGLSGNEQYF,TGTGCCAGCAGACTACAGGGGCTCTCTGGGAACGAGCAGTACTTC
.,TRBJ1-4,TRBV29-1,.,CSVQVGDEKLFF,TGCAGCGTACAGGTCGGCGATGAAAAACTGTTTTTT
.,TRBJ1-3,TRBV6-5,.,CASSFGVSGNTIYF,TGTGCCAGCAGTTTCGGGGTCTCTGGAAACACCATATATTTT
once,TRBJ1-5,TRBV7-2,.,CASSLEAGGAKPQHF,TGTGCCAGCAGCTTAGAGGCAGGAGGGGCTAAGCCCCAGCATTTT
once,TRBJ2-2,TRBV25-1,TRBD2,CASSGLAGGLNTGELFF,TGTGCCAGCAGTGGACTAGCGGGAGGACTCAACACCGGGGAGCTGTTTTTT
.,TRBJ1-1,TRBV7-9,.,CASSLVAVTEAFF,TGTGCCAGCAGCTTAGTAGCAGTGACTGAAGCTTTCTTT
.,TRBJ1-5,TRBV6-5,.,CASSLGTGNQPQHF,TGTGCCAGCAGTCTTGGTACGGGGAATCAGCCCCAGCATTTT
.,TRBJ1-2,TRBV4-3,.,CASSQEGGDAYGYTF,TGCGCCAGCAGCCAAGAGGGGGGGGACGCCTATGGCTACACCTTC